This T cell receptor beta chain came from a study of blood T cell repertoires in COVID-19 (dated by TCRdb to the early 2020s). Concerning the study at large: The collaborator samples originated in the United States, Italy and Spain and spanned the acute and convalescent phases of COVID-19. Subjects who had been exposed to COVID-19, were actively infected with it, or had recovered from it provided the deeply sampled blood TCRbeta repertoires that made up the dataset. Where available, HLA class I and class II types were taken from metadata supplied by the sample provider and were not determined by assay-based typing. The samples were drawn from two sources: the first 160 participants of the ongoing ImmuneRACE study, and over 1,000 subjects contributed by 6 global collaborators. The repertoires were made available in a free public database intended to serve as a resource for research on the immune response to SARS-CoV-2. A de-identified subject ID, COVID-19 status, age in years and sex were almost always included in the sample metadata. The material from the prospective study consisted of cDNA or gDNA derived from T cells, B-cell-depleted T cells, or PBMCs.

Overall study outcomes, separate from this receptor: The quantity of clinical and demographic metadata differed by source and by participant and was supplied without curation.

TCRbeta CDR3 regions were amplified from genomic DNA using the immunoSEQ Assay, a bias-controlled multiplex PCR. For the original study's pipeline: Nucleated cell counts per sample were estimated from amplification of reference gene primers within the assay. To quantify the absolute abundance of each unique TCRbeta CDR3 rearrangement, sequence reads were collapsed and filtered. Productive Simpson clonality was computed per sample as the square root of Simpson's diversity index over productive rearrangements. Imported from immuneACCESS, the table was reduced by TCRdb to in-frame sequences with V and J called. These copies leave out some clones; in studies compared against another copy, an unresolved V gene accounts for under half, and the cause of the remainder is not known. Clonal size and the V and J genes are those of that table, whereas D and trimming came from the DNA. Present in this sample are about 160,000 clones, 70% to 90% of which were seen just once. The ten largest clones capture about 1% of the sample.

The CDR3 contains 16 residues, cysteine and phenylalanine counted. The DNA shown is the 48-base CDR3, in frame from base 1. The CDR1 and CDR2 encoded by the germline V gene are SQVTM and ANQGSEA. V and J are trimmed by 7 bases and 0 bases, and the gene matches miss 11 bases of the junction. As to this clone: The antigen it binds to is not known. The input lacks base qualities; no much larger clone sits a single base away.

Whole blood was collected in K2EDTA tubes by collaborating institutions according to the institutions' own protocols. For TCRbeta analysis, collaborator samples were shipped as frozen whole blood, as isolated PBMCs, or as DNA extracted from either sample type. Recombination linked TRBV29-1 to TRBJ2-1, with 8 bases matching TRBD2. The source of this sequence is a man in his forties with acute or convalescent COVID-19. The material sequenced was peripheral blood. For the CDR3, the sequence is CSGDLSGESSYNEQFF. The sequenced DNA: TGCAGCGGAGATCTTAGCGGGGAGAGCTCCTACAATGAGCAGTTCTTC.